This TCR beta chain was observed in a study of cytomegalovirus exposure and HLA in healthy donors (dated by TCRdb to about 2017). General notes on the study: According to an earlier analysis of several hundred of the donors, about 180 million T cells yielded 117 million unique TCR beta sequences and about 300 Gb of sequence data. An early release covering roughly 640 HLA-typed donors comprised about 300 gigabases of sequencing data and tens of millions of unique TCR sequences. Of the 398 genotyped donors, 65% to 90% fell in the genetic ancestry cluster associated with self-reported Caucasian donors. The study aimed to test whether signatures of past pathogen exposure could be identified by cataloging public T cell receptors. The study profiled the T cell repertoires of 666 subjects by immunosequencing and related them to cytomegalovirus serostatus. Along with the approximately 700-subject first cohort, a separate validation cohort of roughly 110 different subjects was used. To predict cytomegalovirus infection status, the study brought together high-throughput TCR immunosequencing, statistical association of individual TCRs with disease status, and machine learning. To study patterns of TCR occurrence, a later analysis re-analyzed previously published TCR beta repertoires from 600 to 750 donors and added high-resolution HLA genotyping. Rather than using new phenotypic data, the later analysis identified candidate immune exposures from TCR beta sequences and from how often those sequences occurred across donors. In an earlier analysis of about 590 of the donors, high-throughput TCR beta sequencing was used to judge whether each TCR beta V gene segment behaved as functional or pseudogenic. Alongside the repertoire data, information on donor age, sex, ethnicity and CMV serostatus was compiled. In a later genetic analysis, genome-wide SNP genotypes for about 55% of the roughly 700 donors were used, and that subset was treated as a discovery cohort. All discovery cohort repertoires had been generated using a single sequencing platform. HLA typing included class I and class II loci at four-digit resolution. The number of typed donors differed by locus: about 620-640 for A, B, C, DRB1 and DQB1; about 520 for DQA1; some 590 for DPA1; and around 470 for DPB1. A few DR-DQ haplotypes were treated as single units for association and clustering because of strong linkage in the cohort. Among about 370 genotyped donors of the cohort, an average of around 250,000 unique TCR beta nucleotide sequences was sequenced per donor, of which roughly 17% were non-productive.

Preparation of the library involved the immunoSEQ multiplex PCR assay. For the multiplex PCR, a mixture combining 60 forward primers for TCR Vbeta segments and 13 reverse primers for TCR Jbeta segments was used. Amplification of the CDR3 region of rearranged TCR beta genes was performed with a multiplex PCR assay on genomic DNA. The Illumina HiSeq System was used to sequence the amplified TCR beta libraries as 87-base-pair reads. In the paper's pipeline: A later analysis tallied around 80 million unique TCR beta chains across the 666 repertoires, and approximately 12 million of those chains were shared by two or more donors. Raw reads were error-corrected and collapsed into unique sequences by a nearest-neighbor algorithm in which closely related sequences were merged to remove PCR and sequencing errors. Alignment of CDR3 sequences to IMGT reference sequences was used to assign V, D and J gene segments. For a sequence to be retained, at least a six-nucleotide match to both a V gene segment and a J gene segment was required. A rearrangement counted as productive if the CDR3 had no stop codons and remained in frame with V and J, and every other rearrangement counted as non-productive. CDR3 was defined according to IMGT convention as the region running from the second conserved V-encoded cysteine to the conserved J-encoded phenylalanine. Sequences without an unambiguous match to a single V gene segment were excluded from the earlier analysis of 500 to 700 of the donors. In an earlier analysis of several hundred of the donors, V segments were called functional above 56.7% productive rearrangements and were called segregating when the between-donor standard deviation exceeded 5%. A statistical classification framework was built to diagnose cytomegalovirus status from the catalog of TCR beta chain sequences. In a later analysis, V and J genes were assigned by comparing TCR nucleotide sequences against IMGT/GENE-DB human TR gene sequences. In a later analysis, CDR3 sequences and most-parsimonious VDJ recombination scenarios were assigned using the TCRdist pipeline. In a later analysis, every TCR beta chain was defined by the combination of its CDR3 amino acid sequence and its V-gene family, and reads without a unique V-gene family were dropped. As a way to deal with suspected cross-contamination and a sequencing artifact, a later analysis dropped nearly 600 nucleotide sequences that were highly shared and had low generation probability. For each public chain, a later analysis derived a clonal expansion index from normalized ranks of inferred template counts within each repertoire. A later analysis computed generation probabilities with a VDJ recombination model fitted to out-of-frame rearrangements, and checked the results against IGoR. Hypergeometric tests were used in a later analysis to score TCR-TCR, TCR-HLA and TCR-CMV co-occurrence, with a repertoire-size bias correction applied to the TCR pairs. False discovery rates were estimated in a later analysis by permuting HLA or CMV assignments 20 times. In a later analysis, co-occurring TCRs were grouped with DBSCAN, and TCRdist sequence similarity was added when clustering was performed within HLA-allele-positive subsets. Co-occurrence clustering excluded repertoires with fewer than 30,000 or more than 120,000 public chains, plus five with anomalous nucleotide sharing. TCRdb obtained this table from immuneACCESS and retained in-frame rearrangements with V and J assigned. These tables miss some clones; where compared with another copy, unresolved V genes account for less than half of the shortfall, and the remainder is unexplained. From that table come the V and J calls and clone size; the DNA was used to work out D and trimming. The sample records hundreds of thousands of clones, around 76% of which are singletons. The top ten clones comprise roughly 6% of the sample.

The cohort comprised fewer than 700 healthy bone marrow donors. Cohort members were all nominally healthy when sampled, although unrecorded immune exposures were likely present. The donor was CMV seropositive and belonged to the group of 250 to 300 seropositive cohort members. A peripheral blood sample was collected from each donor, and TCR beta sequencing was performed on peripheral blood mononuclear cells. The Qiagen DNeasy Blood Extraction Kit was used to extract genomic DNA from the blood cell samples. This clone was found once. No cognate antigen has been identified for it. No base qualities exist here, and no much larger clone lies one base off it. The paper as a whole reports these results and caveats: While some public TCRs were present in many individuals, most TCR sequences turned up only very rarely across donors. Three of the identified cytomegalovirus-associated TCR beta chains were confirmed in vitro to be specific for cytomegalovirus antigens. Because HLA typing was missing for some donors at each locus, association tests included only the typed subset. The classifier was reported to diagnose cytomegalovirus status with high specificity and sensitivity in both the original and validation cohorts. According to a later analysis, parvovirus B19, influenza, CMV and Epstein-Barr virus appeared linked to several top co-occurrence clusters. A further reported finding was that TCR beta sequences accurately predicted the HLA-A and HLA-B alleles for most subjects in the first cohort. A cluster of highly shared sequence variants was judged likely to be a technical artifact of the sequencing pipeline. In an earlier analysis of some 550 of the donors, most TCR beta V segments were observed in productive rearrangements about 87% or about 30% of the time, broadly matching IMGT annotations. Specific HLA alleles were associated with over 15,000 TCR beta sequences at a false discovery rate of 0.05 in a later analysis. When HLA alleles, especially DR and DQ, strongly co-occurred, TCR associations were difficult to assign to individual alleles. An association between a missense DCLRE1C variant and V-gene and J-gene trimming of TCR beta chains was found in a later genetic analysis and replicated in an independent cohort. The authors suggested that the approach could potentially be extended to other disease states and immunological phenotypes. The presence/absence analyses assumed that sequencing depth was roughly uniform across donors, and that assumption may not be true. Because counts were too low, approximately 18 rarely observed V segments, including chromosome 9 orphons, were excluded from the earlier analysis of about 500 of the donors. The only immune exposure information available for the cohort was CMV serostatus. According to a later analysis, TCR association rates differed among HLA loci, with DRB1 alleles showing the most associated TCRs and HLA-C alleles showing the fewest. Compared with equally common non-associated chains, HLA-associated TCR beta chains in a later analysis were more clonally expanded and had lower generation probabilities. Only TCR beta chains were sequenced in this cohort, and the absence of alpha or paired-chain data limited detectable features. The study gave a list of 150 to 200 TCR beta chains associated with cytomegalovirus. Some IMGT-functional V segments, including TRBV6-2 and TRBV6-3, could not be told apart with the 87-base-pair reads, so those segments were excluded. Correlated functional status among segregating V segments might be attributable to linkage disequilibrium, but an unknown experimental factor could not be ruled out. Most CMV-associated TCR beta chains appeared to be HLA-restricted in a later analysis, and the HLA associations seemed to be driven largely by CMV exposure. In a later genetic analysis, fewer N-insertions in productive TCRs were reported among donors in an Asian-associated ancestry cluster than the roughly 700-donor mean.

From the germline V gene, CDR1 is SGHRS and CDR2 is YFSETQ. V is cut back by 0 bases and J by 0 bases, with 5 bases in the junction unmatched. Inclusive of the bounding cysteine and phenylalanine, the CDR3 is 16 residues long. The entry retains the CDR3 DNA only, 48 bases that are in frame from base 1. What was sequenced was PBMCs. This chain is built from TRBV5-1 and TRBJ1-1, and 7 junctional nucleotides match TRBD1. The TCR originated in a middle-aged man in good health and CMV-seropositive. CDR3 reads: CASSLAWDSMNTEAFF. The DNA sequence follows: TGCGCCAGCAGCTTGGCCTGGGACAGCATGAACACTGAAGCTTTCTTT.